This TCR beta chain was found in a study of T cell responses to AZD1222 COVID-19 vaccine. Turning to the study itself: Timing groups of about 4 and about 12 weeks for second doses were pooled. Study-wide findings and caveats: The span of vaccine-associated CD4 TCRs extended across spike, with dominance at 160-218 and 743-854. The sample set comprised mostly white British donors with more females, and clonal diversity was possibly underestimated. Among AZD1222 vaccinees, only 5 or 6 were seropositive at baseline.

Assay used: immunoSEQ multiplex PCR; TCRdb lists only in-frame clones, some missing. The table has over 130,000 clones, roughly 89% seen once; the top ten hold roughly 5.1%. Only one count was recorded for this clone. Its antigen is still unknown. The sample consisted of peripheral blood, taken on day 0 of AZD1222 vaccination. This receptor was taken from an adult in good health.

DNA for the CDR3: TGTGCCACCAGCAGACCTCACCGATACATTTCTGGTCAGCCCCAGCATTTT. As protein: CATSRPHRYISGQPQHF. This chain links TRBV15 with TRBJ1-5; D not certain. The CDR3 runs 17 residues. The germline V gene has CDR1 LNHNV and CDR2 YYDKDF (reference sequence). The V end lost 2 bases, the J end lost 6 bases, and 20 bases lay between the germline ends.